What follows are 14 T cell receptor beta chains derived from one specimen sequenced in a study of long-term antiretroviral therapy in people with HIV. The assay, immunoSEQ v3.0, was run at survey level. Method: immunoSEQ multiplex PCR; TCRdb's copy keeps in-frame clones and lacks some. The table shows approximately 30,000 clones, with roughly three quarters occurring only once. Sequencing was performed on unsorted PBMCs, taken 1.9 years after starting antiretroviral therapy. Receptors originate from a man younger than 30 with HIV.

The chain has TRBV6-1 and TRBJ2-7, with a tentative D call TRBD2 (6 bases). Trimming took 0 bases from V and 3 from J, leaving 9 bases between them. The CDR3 extends over 14 amino acids. CDR1 and CDR2 (germline): MNHNS, SASEGT. CDR3 sequence: CASSEAGGHYEQYV. The DNA of the CDR3 is TGTGCCAGCAGTGAAGCGGGAGGACACTACGAGCAGTACGTC.

The V and J genes are TRBV5-1 and TRBJ2-3; 7 nucleotides match TRBD1. The CDR3 is 17 amino acids. V was clipped by 4 bases and J by 4 bases; unmatched bases: 15. The germline CDR1 and CDR2 sequences are SGHRS and YFSETQ. The CDR3 is CASSLSGGQGVADTQYF. CDR3 bases: TGCGCCAGCAGCCTCAGTGGAGGTCAGGGGGTCGCAGATACGCAGTATTTT. Full variable domain (missing parts from reference TRBV5-1 and TRBJ2-3): KAGVTQTPRYLIKTRGQQVTLSCSPISGHRSVSWYQQTPGQGLQFLFEYFSETQRNKGNFPGRFSGRQFSNSRSEMNVSTLELGDSALYLCASSLSGGQGVADTQYFGPGTRLTVL.

The chain employs TRBV6-5 and TRBJ1-1; D is unresolved. V gave up 5 bases and J gave up 0 bases, with 7 bases separating them. There are 13 residues in the CDR3. Germline-derived CDR1 and CDR2 are MNHEY and SVGAGI. The CDR3 loop is CASSLSLNTEAFF. The CDR3 DNA reads as TGTGCCAGCAGTCTCAGCTTGAACACTGAAGCTTTCTTT.

V is TRBV30 and J is TRBJ2-3; D is ambiguous. Germline CDR1 reads GTSNPN; CDR2 reads SVGIG (reference sequence). The CDR3 has 13 residues. Trimming pared 6 bases from V and 0 bases from J, leaving 10 bases between. The CDR3 spells CACEGVSTDTQYF. The CDR3 DNA sequence: TGTGCCTGCGAAGGCGTGAGCACAGATACGCAGTATTTT.

This clone was seen a few times. The chain carries TRBV2 and TRBJ2-5, with D uncertain. Germline-derived CDR1 and CDR2 are SNHLY and FYNNEI. CDR3 size: 10 residues. The V end lost 1 base, the J end lost 6 bases, and 0 bases lay between the germline ends. The CDR3 here is CASSEETQYF. The CDR3, as DNA: TGTGCCAGCAGTGAAGAGACCCAGTACTTC.

This chain links TRBV10-2 with TRBJ2-1; D remains ambiguous. The CDR3 has 14 amino acids. The germline V and J ends were trimmed by 4 bases and 0 bases, with 7 bases remaining between them. The germline V gene has CDR1 WSHSY and CDR2 SAAADI. The CDR3 region is CASSGAVSYNEQFF. Here the CDR3 DNA reads TGCGCCAGCAGTGGGGCCGTCTCCTACAATGAGCAGTTCTTC.

The chain combines TRBV9 with TRBJ2-7; 10 bases fit TRBD1. Germline CDR1 SGDLS, CDR2 YYNGEE. With V trimmed by 0 bases and J by 9 bases, 3 bases remained unmatched. The CDR3 loop spans 13 amino acids. The CDR3: CASSVGTGGVQYV. The CDR3 nucleotides are TGTGCCAGCAGCGTAGGGACAGGGGGTGTGCAGTACGTC.

Remarks on this clone: Mismatch with germline at one junction end may stem from a read error. The CDR3 protein is CASSQDLVQGTYEQYF. The CDR3 region has the DNA TGCGCCAGCAGCCAAGATTTGGTACAGGGCACCTACGAGCAGTACTTC. The chain combines TRBV5-4 with TRBJ2-7; tentatively, D is TRBD1 (6 bases). Per germline, CDR1 SGHNT and CDR2 YYREEE (reference sequence). The CDR3 consists of 16 residues.

This rearrangement joins TRBV28 to TRBJ1-5, with TRBD1 matching 9 bases. The germline V gene encodes CDR1 MDHEN and CDR2 SYDVKM. V trimming: 6 bases; J trimming: 0 bases; junction bases outside the gene matches: 6. The CDR3 spans 16 residues. The CDR3 here is CASRFDRGASNQPQHF. Written as DNA, the CDR3 is TGTGCCAGCAGATTCGACAGGGGGGCTAGCAATCAGCCCCAGCATTTT.

This clone was detected only once. The chain combines TRBV9 with TRBJ1-1; D gene uncertain. Germline-derived CDR1 and CDR2 are SGDLS and YYNGEE. The V end was cut by 3 bases, the J end by 6 bases, with 18 bases between. This CDR3 region has 15 residues. The CDR3 coding sequence is TGTGCCAGCAGCGCCGTAGTGGGTGGAGGGCCTGAAGCTTTCTTT. Translation gives CASSAVVGGGPEAFF.

CDR3 in amino acids: CASSPGGLYGYTF. In DNA, the CDR3 is TGTGCCAGCTCACCAGGGGGGCTCTATGGCTACACCTTC. The chain joins TRBV18 to TRBJ1-2; tentatively, D is TRBD1 (6 bases). Germline CDR1 KGHSH, CDR2 LQKENI. V was pared by 2 bases and J by 4 bases, with 8 bases between. The CDR3 loop spans 13 amino acids.

The J gene is TRBJ2-4, the V gene TRBV10-2; 10 nucleotides agree with TRBD1. Germline V gene data show CDR1 as WSHSY and CDR2 as SAAADI. The CDR3 consists of 13 residues. Losses at the gene ends were 8 bases for V and 11 bases for J; bases not matched to a gene: 9. CDR3 DNA sequence: TGCGCCAGCGCGGGACAGGGGCTACTGGTTCAGTACTTC. This encodes CASAGQGLLVQYF.

The genes are TRBV2 and TRBJ1-1; D is ambiguous. V was trimmed by 7 bases and J by 0 bases, leaving 6 bases between them. The CDR3 length is 12 residues. Per the germline V gene, CDR1 is SNHLY and CDR2 is FYNNEI. The CDR3 DNA follows: TGTGCCAGCACTCAGGTGAACACTGAAGCTTTCTTT. Its translation is CASTQVNTEAFF.

The chain couples TRBV7-9 to TRBJ1-1; D is unresolved. This CDR3 region has 14 residues. Between the trimmed V and J ends, which lost 2 bases and 1 base, there was a span of 8 bases. CDR1 SEHNR and CDR2 FQNEAQ come from the germline V gene (reference sequence). CDR3 DNA sequence: TGTGCCAGCAGCTTATACGGGGAGAACACTGAAGCTTTCTTT. This encodes CASSLYGENTEAFF.